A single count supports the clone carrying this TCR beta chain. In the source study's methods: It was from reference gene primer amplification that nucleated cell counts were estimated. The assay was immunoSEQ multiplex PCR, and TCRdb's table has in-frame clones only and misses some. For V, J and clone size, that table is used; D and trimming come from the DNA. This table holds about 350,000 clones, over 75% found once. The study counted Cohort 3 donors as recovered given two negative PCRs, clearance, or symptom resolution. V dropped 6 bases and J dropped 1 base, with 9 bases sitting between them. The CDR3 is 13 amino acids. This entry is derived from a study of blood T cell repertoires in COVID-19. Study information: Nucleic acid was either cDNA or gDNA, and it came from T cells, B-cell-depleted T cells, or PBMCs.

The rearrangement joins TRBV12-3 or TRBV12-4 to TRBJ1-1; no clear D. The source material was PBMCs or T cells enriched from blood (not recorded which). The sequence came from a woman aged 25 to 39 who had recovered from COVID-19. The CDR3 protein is CASSQHPNTEAFF. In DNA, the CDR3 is TGTGCCAGCAGCCAACACCCGAACACTGAAGCTTTCTTT.